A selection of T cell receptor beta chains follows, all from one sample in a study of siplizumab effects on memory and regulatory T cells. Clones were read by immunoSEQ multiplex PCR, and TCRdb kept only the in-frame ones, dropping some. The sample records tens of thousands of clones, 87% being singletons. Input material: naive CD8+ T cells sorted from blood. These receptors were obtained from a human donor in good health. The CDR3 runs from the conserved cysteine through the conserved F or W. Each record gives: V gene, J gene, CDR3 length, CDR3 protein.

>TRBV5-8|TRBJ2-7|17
CASSPKSTAEPSYEQYF
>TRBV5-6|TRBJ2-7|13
CASSLTGGYEQYF
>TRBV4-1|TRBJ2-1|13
CASSQTQYNEQFF
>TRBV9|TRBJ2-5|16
CASSAHSGGVQETQYF
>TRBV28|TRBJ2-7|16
CASSSPTASISYEQYF
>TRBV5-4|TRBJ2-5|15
CASSPMGGIQETQYF
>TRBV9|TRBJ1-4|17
CASSVGGGRVGYEKLFF
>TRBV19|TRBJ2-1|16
CASSIGDRGRYNEQFF
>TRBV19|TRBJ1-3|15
CASSISEVSGNTIYF
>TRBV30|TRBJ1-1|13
CASDRGVSTEAFF
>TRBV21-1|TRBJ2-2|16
CASSNVQGRATGELFF
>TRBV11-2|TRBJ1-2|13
CASRGSVTGGYTF
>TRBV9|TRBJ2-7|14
CASSVGTGVYEQYF
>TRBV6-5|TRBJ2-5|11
CASGDSREQYF
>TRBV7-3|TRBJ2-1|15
CASSFSGGSYNEQFF